This is a list of T cell receptor beta chains from one sample in a study of Ad26.COV2.S vaccination and SARS-CoV-2 variants. The repertoire was sequenced with immunoSEQ multiplex PCR; TCRdb's copy has only in-frame clones and lacks some. The repertoire consists of just over 350,000 clones, with about 90% occurring once and the leading ten covering 3.9%. The sequencing used peripheral blood, collected after recovery from COVID-19. These receptors all stem from a human donor who had recovered from COVID-19. Both conserved end residues are part of each CDR3. Fields, in order: J gene, D gene, clone size, V gene, CDR3 protein, CDR3 DNA. D genes are given only for firm matches. Some rows have no size entry. The others give once, few or many, or a class for an expanded clone.

TRBJ1-1 TRBD1 - TRBV9 CASSGEQGTLPEAFF TGTGCCAGCAGCGGGGAACAGGGGACTCTCCCTGAAGCTTTCTTT
TRBJ1-2 - - TRBV3-1/TRBV3-2 CASSKGFGYGYTF TGTGCCAGCAGCAAGGGTTTCGGCTATGGCTACACCTTC
TRBJ1-2 - once TRBV5-1 CASSDTGPTYGYTF TGCGCCAGCAGCGACACGGGACCTACCTATGGCTACACCTTC
TRBJ2-7 TRBD1 - TRBV19 CASSQTTGTGGGQYF TGTGCCAGTAGCCAAACAACCGGGACAGGCGGTGGGCAGTACTTC
TRBJ1-2 - - TRBV12-3/TRBV12-4 CASSLKMVYGYTF TGTGCCAGCAGTTTAAAAATGGTCTATGGCTACACCTTC
TRBJ2-3 TRBD1 - TRBV19 CASSIPGQGTDTQYF TGTGCCAGTAGTATACCGGGACAGGGCACAGATACGCAGTATTTT
TRBJ1-2 - - TRBV5-4 CASINSGGYTF TGTGCCAGCATCAATTCGGGTGGCTACACCTTC
TRBJ1-2 - - TRBV18 CASSPRGDGYTF TGTGCCAGCTCACCTAGGGGTGATGGCTACACCTTC
TRBJ2-5 - - TRBV7-6 CASSPRHTIQETQYF TGTGCCAGCAGCCCCCGACATACTATACAAGAGACCCAGTACTTC
TRBJ2-3 - once TRBV10-3 CAISERDARGDTQYF TGTGCCATCAGTGAGAGGGACGCCCGTGGAGATACGCAGTATTTT